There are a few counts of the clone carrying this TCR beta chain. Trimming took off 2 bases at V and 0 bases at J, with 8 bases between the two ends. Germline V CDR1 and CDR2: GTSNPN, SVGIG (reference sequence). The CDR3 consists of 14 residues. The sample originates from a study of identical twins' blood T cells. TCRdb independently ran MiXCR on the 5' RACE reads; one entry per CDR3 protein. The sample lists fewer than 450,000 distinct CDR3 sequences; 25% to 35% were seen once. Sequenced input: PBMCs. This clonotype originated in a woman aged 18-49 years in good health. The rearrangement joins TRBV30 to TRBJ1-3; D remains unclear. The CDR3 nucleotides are TGTGCCTGGAGTTGGGGTATCTCTGGAAACACCATATATTTT. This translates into CAWSWGISGNTIYF.